The entry below describes one T cell receptor beta chain. Data came from immunoSEQ multiplex PCR; TCRdb stores just in-frame clones and leaves some out. The data contain approximately 120,000 clones, roughly 80% of them singletons. The data are from a study of blood T cell repertoires in COVID-19. Study overall: Nucleic acid was either cDNA or gDNA, and it came from T cells, B-cell-depleted T cells, or PBMCs.

Germline V CDR1 and CDR2: MDHEN, SYDVKM. The CDR3 is made up of 16 amino acids. Unmatched junction bases numbered 11, after V lost 3 bases and J lost 6 bases. The rearrangement links TRBV28 to TRBJ2-1; 7 bases are shared with TRBD2. Sequencing input: peripheral blood. The clonotype originates from an elderly man with COVID-19, enrolled during active disease. This CDR3 reads CASSFVAGDFGNEQFF. The DNA for the CDR3 is TGTGCCAGCAGTTTCGTCGCGGGAGATTTTGGCAATGAGCAGTTCTTC.